This T cell receptor (beta chain) was recorded in a study of OX40 agonist ivuxolimab in advanced cancers. About the research overall: Given to patients was ivuxolimab, an agonistic anti-OX40 (CD134) antibody. Patients in the trial were receiving intravenous ivuxolimab every 2 weeks, at doses of 0.01 to 10 mg/kg.

Sequencing was performed with immunoSEQ multiplex PCR; in TCRdb, only in-frame clones are kept and a portion is missing. The table shows about 72,000 clones, with just over 85% occurring only once. From germline, CDR1 is SGHRS and CDR2 YFSETQ. V was clipped by 4 bases and J by 4 bases; unmatched bases: 4. The CDR3 runs to 13 residues. For this clone: Its antigen is not known.

The study's findings and limits: Averaged across samples, CD8+ T cells carried more expanded clones than CD4+ did. At 0.1 to 3.0 mg/kg, CD4+ and CD8+ blood T cells expanded clonally by week 6.

The source is an adult with an advanced solid tumor such as melanoma, head and neck, liver or kidney cancer. The input for sequencing was CD4+ or CD8+ T cells sorted from blood, taken in a trial of the OX40 agonist ivuxolimab. This chain uses TRBV5-1 with TRBJ1-2; 7 bases fit TRBD1. The CDR3 region is CASSEGQFYGYTF. The DNA for the CDR3 is TGCGCCAGCAGCGAGGGACAGTTCTATGGCTACACCTTC. The full variable domain, completed using reference TRBV5-1 and TRBJ1-2, is KAGVTQTPRYLIKTRGQQVTLSCSPISGHRSVSWYQQTPGQGLQFLFEYFSETQRNKGNFPGRFSGRQFSNSRSEMNVSTLELGDSALYLCASSEGQFYGYTFGSGTRLTVV.